The 8 T cell receptor beta chains given below trace back to one sample, sequenced in a study of CD8 T cells in Susac syndrome. After extraction with the RNeasy kit, about 0.5 to 1 ug of the RNA was reverse transcribed using random hexamers. TCRdb called the immunoSEQ multiplex PCR reads again in MiXCR, with one record for every CDR3 protein. Counted here are 100,000 to 150,000 distinct CDR3 sequences, around 94% occurring once; the ten biggest clones make up approximately 0.22%. Sequencing was done on a sample of CD8+ T cells from PBMCs. These receptors all stem from a human donor with Susac syndrome.

The chain combines TRBV10-2 with TRBJ1-2; D ambiguous. V was clipped by 6 bases and J by 4 bases, with 12 bases between them. The CDR3 is made up of 13 amino acids. The germline CDR1 and CDR2 sequences are WSHSY and SAAADI. CDR3 region: CASSDGEVYGYTF. For the CDR3, the DNA is TGCGCCAGCAGCGACGGGGAAGTCTATGGCTACACCTTC.

This sequence joins TRBV20-1 and TRBJ1-5, with 10 bases that match TRBD1. The CDR3 length is 17 residues. J lost 5 bases, V lost 0 bases, and 10 bases had no gene match. Germline V gene lookup returns CDR1 DFQATT and CDR2 SNEGSKA (reference sequence). CDR3 loop: CSARDLLGTGDYQPQHF. CDR3 bases: TGCAGTGCTAGAGATCTCCTCGGGACAGGGGACTATCAGCCCCAGCATTTT.

The chain joins TRBV7-9 to TRBJ2-3; weak D call: TRBD2 (6 bases). The CDR3 is made up of 15 amino acids. Trimming took 5 bases from V and 6 from J, leaving 18 bases between them. Germline V gene data show CDR1 as SEHNR and CDR2 as FQNEAQ (reference sequence). Written as DNA, the CDR3 is TGTGCCAGCAGCCTCCTAAGAGGGGAGGAGGATACGCAGTATTTT. Amino acids: CASSLLRGEEDTQYF.

J is TRBJ2-1 and V is TRBV20-1; no clear D. CDR1 and CDR2 from the germline V gene are DFQATT and SNEGSKA (reference sequence). The CDR3 runs to 13 residues. Between the trimmed V and J ends, which lost 1 base and 2 bases, there was a span of 6 bases. The CDR3 loop reads CSARGVTYNEQFF. CDR3 nucleotide sequence: TGCAGTGCTAGAGGCGTAACCTACAATGAGCAGTTCTTC.

This sequence joins TRBV9 and TRBJ2-7; 7 bases are a match to TRBD1. Germline lookup yields CDR1 SGDLS and CDR2 YYNGEE. This CDR3 region has 15 residues. Trimming removed 0 bases from V and 3 bases from J; junction bases left unmatched: 6. The CDR3 is CASSVGQGIGYEQYF. CDR3 sequence (DNA): TGTGCCAGCAGCGTAGGACAGGGAATCGGCTACGAGCAGTACTTC.

This chain connects TRBV24-1 to TRBJ2-2; the D is unclear. V lost 7 bases to trimming and J lost 5 bases, with 13 bases between them. Per germline, CDR1 KGHDR and CDR2 SFDVKD. This CDR3 spans 14 amino acids. The CDR3 coding sequence is TGTGCCACCAGCGAAGCCACAGATACCGGGGAGCTGTTTTTT. This translates into CATSEATDTGELFF.

The CDR3 DNA is TGTGCCAGCTCACGAACAGGGGGGATGGTCGAGCAGTACTTC. Its protein is CASSRTGGMVEQYF. The V and J genes are TRBV18 and TRBJ2-7, with TRBD1 matching over 8 bases. Germline CDR1 and CDR2: KGHSH and LQKENI. This CDR3 contains 14 residues. V lost 4 bases to trimming and J lost 6 bases; unmatched junction nucleotides: 8.

The chain uses TRBV7-2 and TRBJ2-2, with no clear D. The CDR3 spans 16 residues. Germline CDR1 is SGHTA and CDR2 is FQGNSA. V gave up 0 bases and J gave up 7 bases, with 15 bases separating them. CDR3 sequence (DNA): TGTGCCAGCAGCTTAGCCCATGGTGGTAGTTTCGGGGAGCTGTTTTTT. Amino acids: CASSLAHGGSFGELFF.